Sequencing of this T cell receptor beta chain was carried out in a study of blood T cell repertoires in COVID-19. CDR3 size: 14 residues. Germline V gives CDR1 MNHEY, CDR2 SMNVEV (reference sequence). V was pared by 5 bases and J by 1 base, with 3 bases of the junction left unmatched. The method was immunoSEQ multiplex PCR; TCRdb's version includes in-frame clones alone and lacks a portion of them. Here the sample spans some 300,000 clones, about 91% being singletons. The chain combines TRBV27 with TRBJ1-1, with 8 bases matching TRBD1. Sample: PBMCs or T cells enriched from blood (not recorded which). The source of this sequence is a woman aged 40 to 49 who had recovered from COVID-19. In nucleotides, the CDR3 is TGTGCCAGCAGTCGACAGGGGCCGAACACTGAAGCTTTCTTT. Translating gives CASSRQGPNTEAFF.